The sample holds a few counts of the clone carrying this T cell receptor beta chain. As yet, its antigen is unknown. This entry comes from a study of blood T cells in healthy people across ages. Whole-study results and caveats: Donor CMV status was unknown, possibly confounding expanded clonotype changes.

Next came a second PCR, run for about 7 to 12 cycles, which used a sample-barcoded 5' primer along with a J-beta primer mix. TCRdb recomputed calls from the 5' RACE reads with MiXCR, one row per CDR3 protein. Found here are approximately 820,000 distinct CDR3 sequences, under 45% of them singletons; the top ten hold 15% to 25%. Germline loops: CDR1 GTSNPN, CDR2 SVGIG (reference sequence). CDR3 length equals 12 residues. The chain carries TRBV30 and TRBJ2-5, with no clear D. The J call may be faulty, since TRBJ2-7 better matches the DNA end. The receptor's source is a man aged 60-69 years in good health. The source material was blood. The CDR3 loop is CAWSTPSGEQYF. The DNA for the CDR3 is TGTGCCTGGAGTACACCCTCGGGCGAGCAGTACTTC.